This T cell receptor beta chain came from a study of PD-1 blockade in classical Hodgkin lymphoma. Germline values: CDR1 SGDLS, CDR2 YYNGEE. The CDR3 is 15 residues long. With 3 bases removed from V and 5 bases from J, the gap between germline ends came to 14 bases. Described time point: cycle 4 day 1 (C4D1), after 6 weeks of nivolumab. All the patients suffered relapse after autologous stem cell transplantation, and brentuximab vedotin exposure differed. The method was immunoSEQ multiplex PCR; TCRdb's version includes in-frame clones alone and lacks a portion of them. In the table there are roughly 16,000 clones, under 90% of which are singletons.

The clonotype comes from a human donor with classical Hodgkin lymphoma. The chain recombines TRBV9 with TRBJ1-4, with D perhaps matching TRBD1 (5 bases). The sample was peripheral blood mononuclear cells (PBMCs), taken before the fourth cycle of nivolumab. CDR3 in DNA: TGTGCCAGCAGCGCGTCGGGACGGGAAAATGAAAAACTGTTTTTT. Its translation: CASSASGRENEKLFF.